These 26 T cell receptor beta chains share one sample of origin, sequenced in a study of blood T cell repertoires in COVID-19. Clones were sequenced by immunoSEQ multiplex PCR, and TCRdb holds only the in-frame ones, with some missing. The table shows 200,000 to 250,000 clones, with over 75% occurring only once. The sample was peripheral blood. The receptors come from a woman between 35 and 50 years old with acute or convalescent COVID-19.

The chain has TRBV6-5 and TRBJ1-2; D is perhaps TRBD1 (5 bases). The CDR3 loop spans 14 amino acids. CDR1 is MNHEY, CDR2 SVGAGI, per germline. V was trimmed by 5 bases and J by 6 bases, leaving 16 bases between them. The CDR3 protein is CASSRSEGEDGYTF. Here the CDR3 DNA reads TGTGCCAGCAGTCGCTCAGAAGGGGAGGATGGCTACACCTTC.

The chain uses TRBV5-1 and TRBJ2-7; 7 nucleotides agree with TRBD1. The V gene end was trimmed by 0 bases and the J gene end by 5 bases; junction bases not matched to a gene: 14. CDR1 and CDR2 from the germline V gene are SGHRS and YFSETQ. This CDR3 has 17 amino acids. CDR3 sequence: CASSLGTTGARVNEQYV. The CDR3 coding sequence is TGCGCCAGCAGCTTGGGCACTACAGGGGCGCGGGTAAACGAGCAGTACGTC.

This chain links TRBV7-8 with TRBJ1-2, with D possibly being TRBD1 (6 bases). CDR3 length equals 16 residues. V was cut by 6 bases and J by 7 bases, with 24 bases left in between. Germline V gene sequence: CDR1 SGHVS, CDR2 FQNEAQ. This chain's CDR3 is CASSTGWGGVVRGYTF. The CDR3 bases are TGTGCCAGCAGTACCGGGTGGGGGGGCGTTGTTCGTGGCTACACCTTC.

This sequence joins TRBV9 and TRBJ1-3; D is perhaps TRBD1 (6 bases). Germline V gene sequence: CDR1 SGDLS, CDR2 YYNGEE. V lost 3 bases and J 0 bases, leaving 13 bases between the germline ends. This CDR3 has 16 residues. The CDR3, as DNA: TGTGCCAGCAGCGCTCGGACAGTCCTCTCTGGAAACACCATATATTTT. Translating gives CASSARTVLSGNTIYF.

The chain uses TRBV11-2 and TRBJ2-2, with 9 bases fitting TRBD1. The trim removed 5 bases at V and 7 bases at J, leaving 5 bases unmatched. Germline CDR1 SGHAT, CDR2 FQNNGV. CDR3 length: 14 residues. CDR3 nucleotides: TGTGCCAGCAGCCCCCGGGACAGGGACGGGGAGCTGTTTTTT. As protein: CASSPRDRDGELFF.

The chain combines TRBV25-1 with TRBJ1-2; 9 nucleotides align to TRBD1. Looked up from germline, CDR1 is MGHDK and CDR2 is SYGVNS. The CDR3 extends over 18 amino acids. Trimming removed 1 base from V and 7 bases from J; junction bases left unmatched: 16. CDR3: CASSESLTGGLVLGGYTF. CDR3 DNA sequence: TGTGCCAGCAGTGAATCCTTGACAGGGGGGCTGGTACTTGGTGGCTACACCTTC.

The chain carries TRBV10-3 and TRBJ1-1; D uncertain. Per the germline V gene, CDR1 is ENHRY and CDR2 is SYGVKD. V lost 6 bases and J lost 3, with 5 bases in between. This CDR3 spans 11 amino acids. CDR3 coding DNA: TGTGCCATCAGCGGGGACACTGAAGCTTTCTTT. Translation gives CAISGDTEAFF.

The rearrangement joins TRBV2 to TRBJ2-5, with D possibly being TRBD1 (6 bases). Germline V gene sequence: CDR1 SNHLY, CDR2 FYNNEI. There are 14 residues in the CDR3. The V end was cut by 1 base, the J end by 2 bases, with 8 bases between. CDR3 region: CASSEGGQQETQYF. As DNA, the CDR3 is TGTGCCAGCAGTGAAGGTGGACAGCAAGAGACCCAGTACTTC.

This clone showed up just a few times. In DNA form, the CDR3 reads TGTGCCAGAGGACTTACAGGGGAAAATTCACCCCTCCACTTT. Protein product: CARGLTGENSPLHF. This chain connects TRBV2 to TRBJ1-6; 7 positions agree with TRBD1. Germline V gene lookup returns CDR1 SNHLY and CDR2 FYNNEI. CDR3 length: 14 residues. Trimming took 9 bases from V and 7 from J; bases not matched to a gene: 9.

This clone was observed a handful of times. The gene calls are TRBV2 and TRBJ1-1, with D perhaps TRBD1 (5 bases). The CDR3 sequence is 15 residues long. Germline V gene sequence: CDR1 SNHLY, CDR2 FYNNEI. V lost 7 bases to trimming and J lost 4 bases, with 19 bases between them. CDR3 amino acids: CASMKRQTGATEAFF. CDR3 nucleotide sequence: TGTGCCAGCATGAAACGGCAAACTGGGGCCACTGAAGCTTTCTTT.

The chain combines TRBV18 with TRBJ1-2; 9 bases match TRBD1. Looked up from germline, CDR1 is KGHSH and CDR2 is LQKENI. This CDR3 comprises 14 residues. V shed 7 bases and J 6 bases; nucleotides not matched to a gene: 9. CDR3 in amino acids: CASFPGQGFDGYTF. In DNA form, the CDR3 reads TGTGCCAGCTTCCCGGGACAGGGCTTCGATGGCTACACCTTC.

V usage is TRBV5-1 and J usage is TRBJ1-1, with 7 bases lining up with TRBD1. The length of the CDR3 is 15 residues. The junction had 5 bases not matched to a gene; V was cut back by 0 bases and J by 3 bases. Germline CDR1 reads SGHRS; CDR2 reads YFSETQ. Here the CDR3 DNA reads TGCGCCAGCAGCTTGGCCGCTGGACAGGACACTGAAGCTTTCTTT. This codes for CASSLAAGQDTEAFF.

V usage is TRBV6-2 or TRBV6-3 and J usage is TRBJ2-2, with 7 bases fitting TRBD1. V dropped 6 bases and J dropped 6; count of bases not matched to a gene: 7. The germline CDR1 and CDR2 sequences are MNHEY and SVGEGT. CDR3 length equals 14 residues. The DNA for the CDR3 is TGTGCCAGCAGCTATATAACAGGGGCCGGGGAGCTGTTTTTT. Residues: CASSYITGAGELFF.

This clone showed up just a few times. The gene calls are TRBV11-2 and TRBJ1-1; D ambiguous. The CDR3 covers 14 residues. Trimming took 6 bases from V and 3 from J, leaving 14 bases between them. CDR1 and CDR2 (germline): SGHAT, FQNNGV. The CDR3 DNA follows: TGTGCCAGCAGGCCCCCGAGGTCAGACACTGAAGCTTTCTTT. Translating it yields CASRPPRSDTEAFF.

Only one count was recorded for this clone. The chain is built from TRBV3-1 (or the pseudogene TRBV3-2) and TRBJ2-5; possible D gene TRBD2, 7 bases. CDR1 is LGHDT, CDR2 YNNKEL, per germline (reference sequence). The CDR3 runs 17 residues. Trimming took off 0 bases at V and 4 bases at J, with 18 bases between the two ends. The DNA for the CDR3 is TGTGCCAGCAGCCAAGAAGGCGGGGGCCACGACGGAGAGACCCAGTACTTC. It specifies CASSQEGGGHDGETQYF.

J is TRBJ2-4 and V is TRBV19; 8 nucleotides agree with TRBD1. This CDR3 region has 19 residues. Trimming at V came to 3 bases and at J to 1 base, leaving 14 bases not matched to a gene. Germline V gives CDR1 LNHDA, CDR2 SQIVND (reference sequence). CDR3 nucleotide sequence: TGTGCCAGTAGTATTGCAGGGGGCGTGAGGAGCGGGGCCAAAAACATTCAGTACTTC. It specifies CASSIAGGVRSGAKNIQYF.

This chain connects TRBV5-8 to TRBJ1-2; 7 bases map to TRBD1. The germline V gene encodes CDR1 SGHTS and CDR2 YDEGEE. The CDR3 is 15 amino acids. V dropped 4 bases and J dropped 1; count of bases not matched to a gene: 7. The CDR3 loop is CASSERDSFNYGYTF. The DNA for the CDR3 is TGTGCCAGCAGCGAAAGGGACAGTTTTAACTATGGCTACACCTTC.

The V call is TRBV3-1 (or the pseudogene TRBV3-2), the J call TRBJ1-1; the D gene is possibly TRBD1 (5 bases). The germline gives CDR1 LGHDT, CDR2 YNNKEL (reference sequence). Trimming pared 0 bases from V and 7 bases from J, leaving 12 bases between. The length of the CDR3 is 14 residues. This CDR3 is CASSQDTRASEAFF. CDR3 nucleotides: TGTGCCAGCAGCCAAGATACCAGGGCGAGTGAAGCTTTCTTT.

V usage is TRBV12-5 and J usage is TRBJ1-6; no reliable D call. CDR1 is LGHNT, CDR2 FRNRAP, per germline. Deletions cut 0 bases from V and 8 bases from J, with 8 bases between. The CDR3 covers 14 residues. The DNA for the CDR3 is TGTGCTAGTGGTTTGGTCGGTGGTTATTCACCCCTCCACTTT. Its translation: CASGLVGGYSPLHF.

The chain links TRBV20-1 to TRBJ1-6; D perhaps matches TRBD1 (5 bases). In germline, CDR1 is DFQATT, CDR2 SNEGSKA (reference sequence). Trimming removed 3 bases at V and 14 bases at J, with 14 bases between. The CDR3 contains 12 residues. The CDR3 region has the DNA TGCAGTGCTAGTGCTACAGGATTCACCCTCCACTTT. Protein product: CSASATGFTLHF.

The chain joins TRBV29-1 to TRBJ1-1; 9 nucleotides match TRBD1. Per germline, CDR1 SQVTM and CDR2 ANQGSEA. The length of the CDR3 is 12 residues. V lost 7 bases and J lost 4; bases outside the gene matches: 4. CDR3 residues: CSAPTGGTEAFF. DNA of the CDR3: TGCAGCGCTCCGACAGGGGGCACTGAAGCTTTCTTT. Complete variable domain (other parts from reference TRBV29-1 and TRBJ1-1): SAVISQKPSRDICQRGTSLTIQCQVDSQVTMMFWYRQQPGQSLTLIATANQGSEATYESGFVIDKFPISRPNLTFSTLTVSNMSPEDSSIYLCSAPTGGTEAFFGQGTRLTVV.

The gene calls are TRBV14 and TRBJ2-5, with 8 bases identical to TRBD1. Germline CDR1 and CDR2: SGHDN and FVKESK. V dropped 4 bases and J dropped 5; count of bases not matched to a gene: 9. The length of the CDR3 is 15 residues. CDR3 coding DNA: TGTGCCAGCAGCCCTAGACAGGGGTTTCTGGAGACCCAGTACTTC. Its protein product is CASSPRQGFLETQYF.

CDR3 sequence reads: CASSYDRRPQHF. CDR3 DNA sequence: TGTGCCAGCAGCTACGACCGGAGGCCCCAGCATTTT. The rearrangement links TRBV2 to TRBJ1-5, with D unclear. This CDR3 comprises 12 residues. Germline loops: CDR1 SNHLY, CDR2 FYNNEI. Trimming stripped 6 bases from V and 9 bases from J, with 12 bases between.

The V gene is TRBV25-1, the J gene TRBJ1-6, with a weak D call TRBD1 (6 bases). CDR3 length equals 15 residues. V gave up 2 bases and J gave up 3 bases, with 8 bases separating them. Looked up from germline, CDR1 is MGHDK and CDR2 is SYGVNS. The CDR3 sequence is CASSETGLYNSPLHF. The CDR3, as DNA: TGTGCCAGCAGTGAAACAGGGCTCTATAATTCACCCCTCCACTTT. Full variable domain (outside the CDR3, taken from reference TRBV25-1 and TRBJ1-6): EADIYQTPRYLVIGTGKKITLECSQTMGHDKMYWYQQDPGMELHLIHYSYGVNSTEKGDLSSESTVSRIRTEHFPLTLESARPSHTSQYLCASSETGLYNSPLHFGNGTRLTVT.

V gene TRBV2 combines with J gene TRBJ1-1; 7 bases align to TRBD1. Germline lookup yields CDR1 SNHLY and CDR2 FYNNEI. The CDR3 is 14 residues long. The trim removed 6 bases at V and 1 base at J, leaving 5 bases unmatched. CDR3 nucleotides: TGTGCCAGCAGACTACAGGGGCCGAACACTGAAGCTTTCTTT. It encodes CASRLQGPNTEAFF.

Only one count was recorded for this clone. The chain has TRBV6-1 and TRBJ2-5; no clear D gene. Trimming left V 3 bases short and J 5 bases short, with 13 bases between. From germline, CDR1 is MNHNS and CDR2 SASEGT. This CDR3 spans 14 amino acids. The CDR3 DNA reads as TGTGCCAGCAGTGAGTGGCAGGCCATGGAGACCCAGTACTTC. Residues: CASSEWQAMETQYF.